One and the same sample provided the 13 T cell receptor beta chains below, sequenced in a study of shared clonotypes between healthy human individuals. TCRdb keeps only in-frame clones here, not all; method: immunoSEQ multiplex PCR. Here the sample spans about 1 million clones, 65% to 75% being singletons. Specimen: memory CD4+ T cells sorted from blood. Described subset: CD45RA-negative fraction. Receptors originate from a man younger than 30 in good health.

The V call is TRBV9, the J call TRBJ2-2; 7 nucleotides agree with TRBD1. V trimming: 0 bases; J trimming: 0 bases; junction bases outside the gene matches: 17. This CDR3 spans 21 amino acids. Germline values: CDR1 SGDLS, CDR2 YYNGEE. CDR3 in DNA: TGTGCCAGCAGCGTAGCTTCAGGGCAGGGGGAAGGACGGGCGAACACCGGGGAGCTGTTTTTT. Protein product: CASSVASGQGEGRANTGELFF. Supplemented by reference TRBV9 and TRBJ2-2, the full variable domain reads DSGVTQTPKHLITATGQRVTLRCSPRSGDLSVYWYQQSLDQGLQFLIQYYNGEERAKGNILERFSAQQFPDLHSELNLSSLELGDSALYFCASSVASGQGEGRANTGELFFGEGSRLTVL.

This clone was found once. This chain uses TRBV30 with TRBJ1-3; 11 bases match TRBD1. The germline gives CDR1 GTSNPN, CDR2 SVGIG (reference sequence). Losses at the gene ends were 3 bases for V and 0 bases for J; bases not matched to a gene: 4. CDR3 length: 16 residues. Here the CDR3 DNA reads TGTGCCTGGAGCGCCGGGACAGGGGGCTCTGGAAACACCATATATTTT. Protein: CAWSAGTGGSGNTIYF.

This clone has at least ten counts. V gene TRBV18 combines with J gene TRBJ1-2; no definite D call. CDR1 is KGHSH and CDR2 is LQKENI in the germline V gene. There are 14 residues in the CDR3. Trimming took 3 bases from V and 5 from J, leaving 13 bases between them. The CDR3 coding sequence is TGTGCCAGCTCACCTGAGTCGCTGGGATATGGCTACACCTTC. This codes for CASSPESLGYGYTF.

This chain links TRBV23-1 with TRBJ1-1; D is possibly TRBD1 (5 bases). TRBV23-1 is labeled an ORF, and its function is uncertain. V lost 1 base and J 7 bases, leaving 19 bases between the germline ends. The CDR3 loop spans 16 amino acids. As DNA, the CDR3 is TGCGCCAGCAGTCAATTGCTGGGAGGCCGGGGGGATGAAGCTTTCTTT. As protein: CASSQLLGGRGDEAFF.

The chain links TRBV7-3 to TRBJ1-2; the D gene is possibly TRBD1 (6 bases). The CDR3 has 16 residues. Germline CDR1 is SGHTA and CDR2 is FQGTGA. V lost 5 bases to trimming and J lost 0 bases, with 16 bases between them. The DNA for the CDR3 is TGTGCCAGCAGCCAAAGCGACAGGAGCCCTAACTATGGCTACACCTTC. Its translation is CASSQSDRSPNYGYTF. The whole variable domain, remainder taken from reference TRBV7-3 and TRBJ1-2, is GAGVSQTPSNKVTEKGKYVELRCDPISGHTALYWYRQSLGQGPEFLIYFQGTGAADDSGLPNDRFFAVRPEGSVSTLKIQRTERGDSAVYLCASSQSDRSPNYGYTFGSGTRLTVV.

This clone was seen only a few times. The chain employs TRBV11-3 and TRBJ2-3; weak D call: TRBD1 (5 bases). CDR1 is SGHNT, CDR2 YENEEA, per germline. V lost 1 base, J lost 0 bases, and 8 bases lay in between. The CDR3 is made up of 15 amino acids. The CDR3 nucleotides read TGTGCCAGCAGCTTAGCGGCAGGGAGCACAGATACGCAGTATTTT. Translated, it gives CASSLAAGSTDTQYF.

The chain joins TRBV4-1 to TRBJ2-7; the D is unclear. V was cut by 1 base and J by 2 bases, with 6 bases left in between. The CDR3 is 13 residues long. Per the germline V gene, CDR1 is MGHRA and CDR2 is YSYEKL. The CDR3 sequence: CASSQVPAYEQYF. DNA for the CDR3: TGCGCCAGCAGCCAAGTCCCCGCCTACGAGCAGTACTTC.

The chain uses TRBV7-2 and TRBJ2-7; tentative D call: TRBD2 (6 bases). The CDR3 is 13 amino acids. Per the germline V gene, CDR1 is SGHTA and CDR2 is FQGNSA. V was clipped by 8 bases and J by 4 bases, with 15 bases between them. The chain's CDR3 is CASAIGEAYEQYF. The DNA for the CDR3 is TGTGCCAGCGCGATAGGGGAGGCTTACGAGCAGTACTTC. The entire variable domain, with the rest obtained from reference TRBV7-2 and TRBJ2-7, is as follows: GAGVSQSPSNKVTEKGKDVELRCDPISGHTALYWYRQSLGQGLEFLIYFQGNSAPDKSGLPSDRFSAERTGGSVSTLTIQRTQQEDSAVYLCASAIGEAYEQYFGPGTRLTVT.

The chain has TRBV19 and TRBJ1-1; perhaps TRBD1 as D (5 bases). The CDR3 is 15 residues long. V shed 5 bases and J shed 4 bases, with 17 bases lying between them. Per germline, CDR1 LNHDA and CDR2 SQIVND (reference sequence). CDR3 sequence (DNA): TGTGCCAGTAGTCGAGACGGGGGTACGGTCACTGAAGCTTTCTTT. The encoded protein is CASSRDGGTVTEAFF.

This clone occurred a few times. The chain is built from TRBV29-1 and TRBJ2-5; no definite D call. V was cut by 3 bases and J by 5 bases, with 7 bases left in between. Germline CDR1 is SQVTM and CDR2 is ANQGSEA. CDR3 length: 11 residues. The CDR3 spells CSVEQPETQYF. DNA for the CDR3: TGCAGCGTTGAGCAGCCGGAGACCCAGTACTTC. Full variable domain (missing parts from reference TRBV29-1 and TRBJ2-5): SAVISQKPSRDICQRGTSLTIQCQVDSQVTMMFWYRQQPGQSLTLIATANQGSEATYESGFVIDKFPISRPNLTFSTLTVSNMSPEDSSIYLCSVEQPETQYFGPGTRLLVL.

This chain joins TRBV2 and TRBJ2-7; perhaps TRBD2 as D (6 bases). The CDR3 consists of 14 residues. CDR1 SNHLY and CDR2 FYNNEI come from the germline V gene. Trimming shortened V by 8 bases and J by 4 bases, and 18 bases separated the two germline ends. The CDR3 bases are TGTGCCAGCGGGAAATCTAGCGACCCGTACGAGCAGTACTTC. Its protein product is CASGKSSDPYEQYF.

The chain carries TRBV12-5 and TRBJ1-2, with TRBD1 as a possible D gene (5 bases). Germline V lookup: CDR1 LGHNT, CDR2 FRNRAP. V was cut by 0 bases and J by 2 bases, with 19 bases left in between. This CDR3 is 18 amino acids long. CDR3 amino acids: CASGLVVAIGAANYGYTF. The CDR3, as DNA: TGTGCTAGTGGTTTGGTAGTCGCAATTGGGGCAGCGAACTATGGCTACACCTTC.

The V call is TRBV7-2, the J call TRBJ1-6, with 7 bases identical to TRBD1. After removal of 6 bases from V and 14 bases from J, the junction contained 10 bases not matched to a gene. CDR1 and CDR2 from the germline V gene are SGHTA and FQGNSA. The CDR3 contains 13 residues. CDR3 DNA: TGTGCCAGCAGTTACAGGGGAGGGTTGGCCCTCCACTTT. Amino acids: CASSYRGGLALHF.